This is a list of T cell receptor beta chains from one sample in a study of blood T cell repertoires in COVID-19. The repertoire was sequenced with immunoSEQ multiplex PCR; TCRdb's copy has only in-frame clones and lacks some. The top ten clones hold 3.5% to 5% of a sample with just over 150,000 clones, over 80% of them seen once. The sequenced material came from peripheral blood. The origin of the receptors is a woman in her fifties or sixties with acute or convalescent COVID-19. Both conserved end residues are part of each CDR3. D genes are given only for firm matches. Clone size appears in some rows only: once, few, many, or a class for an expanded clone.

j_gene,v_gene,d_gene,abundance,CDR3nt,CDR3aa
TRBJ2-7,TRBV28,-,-,TGTGCCAGCAGTTTATTTCCAGGGCTACACGAGCAGTACTTC,CASSLFPGLHEQYF
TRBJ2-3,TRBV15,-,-,TGTGCCACCAGCCCGTCCCTACCGGGACATTTGACCTTCACAGATACGCAGTATTTT,CATSPSLPGHLTFTDTQYF
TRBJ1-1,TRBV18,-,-,TGTGCCAGCAAATCTAACCGAGGGCAGGAAGCTTTCTTT,CASKSNRGQEAFF
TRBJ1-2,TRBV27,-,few,TGTGCCAGCAGTTTATCGGGCACCTATGGCTACACCTTC,CASSLSGTYGYTF
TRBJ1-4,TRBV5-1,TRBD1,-,TGCGCCAGCAGCAGGGGACAGGGTTCAGAAAAACTGTTTTTT,CASSRGQGSEKLFF
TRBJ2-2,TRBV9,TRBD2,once,TGTGCCAGCAGCCCTCGGACTAGTTTTGTCACCGGGGAGCTGTTTTTT,CASSPRTSFVTGELFF
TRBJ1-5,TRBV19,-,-,TGTGCCAGTAATCAGGGTAATCAGCCCCAGCATTTT,CASNQGNQPQHF
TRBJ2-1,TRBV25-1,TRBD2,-,TGTGCCAGCAGTGAATTAGCGGGGTATGAGCAGTTCTTC,CASSELAGYEQFF
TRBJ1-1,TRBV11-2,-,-,TGTGCCAGCAGCCCTAGAGGGCCCCCTGAAGCTTTCTTT,CASSPRGPPEAFF
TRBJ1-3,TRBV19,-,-,TGTGCCAGTAGTATTCGCCCAGATAGCCGAAACACCATATATTTT,CASSIRPDSRNTIYF
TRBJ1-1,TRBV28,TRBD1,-,TGTGCCAGCAGTTTCATTGACAGGGGGCGCGTGAACACTGAAGCTTTCTTT,CASSFIDRGRVNTEAFF
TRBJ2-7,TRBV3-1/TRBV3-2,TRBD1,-,TGTGCCAGCAGCCAAGGGACAGGAGCCTACGAGCAGTACTTC,CASSQGTGAYEQYF
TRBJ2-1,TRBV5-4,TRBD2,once,TGTGCCAGCAGCTTGGCCGCGCTAGCGGGAGCCAATGAGCAGTTCTTC,CASSLAALAGANEQFF
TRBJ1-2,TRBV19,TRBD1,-,TGTGCCAGTAGTTTAGACAGGGACTATGGCTACACCTTC,CASSLDRDYGYTF
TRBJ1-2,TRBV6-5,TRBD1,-,TGTGCCAGCAGTCCGCCCTTACGGACAGGCGGTGGCTACACCTTC,CASSPPLRTGGGYTF